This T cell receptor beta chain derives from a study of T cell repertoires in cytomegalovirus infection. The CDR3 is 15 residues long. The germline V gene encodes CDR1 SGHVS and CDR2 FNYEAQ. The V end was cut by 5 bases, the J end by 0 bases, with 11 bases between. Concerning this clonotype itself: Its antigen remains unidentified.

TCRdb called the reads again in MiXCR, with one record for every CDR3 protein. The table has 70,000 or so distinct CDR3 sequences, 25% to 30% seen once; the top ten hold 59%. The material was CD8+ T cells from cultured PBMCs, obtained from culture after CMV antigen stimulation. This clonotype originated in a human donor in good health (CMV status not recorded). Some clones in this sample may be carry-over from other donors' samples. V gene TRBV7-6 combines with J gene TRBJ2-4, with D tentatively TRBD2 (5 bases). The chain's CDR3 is CASSRGLGAKNIQYF. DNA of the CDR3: TGTGCCAGCAGCCGCGGACTGGGAGCCAAAAACATTCAGTACTTC.